This T cell receptor beta chain was captured in a study of T cells in Graves' hyperthyroidism and ophthalmopathy. Findings and limits, study-wide: A model using 13 V-J features told ophthalmopathy apart from stable hyperthyroidism.

Diagnoses were established using clinical symptoms, serum thyroxine and TRAb, thyroid ultrasound and orbital computed tomography. What was amplified from RNA transcripts were TCR beta CDR3 regions. Researchers ran a first-round RT-PCR on the TCR CDR3 using the HTBI primer set. MiXCR was run by TCRdb on the multiplex PCR reads, yielding one entry per CDR3 protein. The sample consists of around 520,000 distinct CDR3 sequences, around a quarter of them appearing once. The table lists this clonotype with a count of one. The antigen remains undetermined. Germline CDR1 is DFQATT and CDR2 is SNEGSKA (reference sequence). This CDR3 is built from 19 residues. V trimming: 4 bases; J trimming: 2 bases; junction bases outside the gene matches: 22.

This chain joins TRBV20-1 and TRBJ2-5, with TRBD2 matching 7 bases. The TCR was taken from a woman aged 25-40 years with Graves' ophthalmopathy. Sequencing input: blood. The chain's CDR3 is CSAKRADRDYTYLQETQYF. For the CDR3, the DNA is TGCAGTGCTAAACGGGCAGACCGGGACTACACTTACCTACAAGAGACCCAGTACTTC.